This T cell receptor beta chain comes out of a study of blood T cell repertoires in COVID-19. CDR1 LNHDA and CDR2 SQIVND come from the germline V gene (reference sequence). The length of the CDR3 is 13 residues. The germline V and J ends were trimmed by 5 bases and 1 base, with 6 bases remaining between them. Profiling relied on immunoSEQ multiplex PCR, and the TCRdb table lists in-frame clones only, not all of them. This table has under 200,000 clones, about 88% appearing once. This clonotype was sampled from a man aged 18 to 35 with acute or convalescent COVID-19. The chain is built from TRBV19 and TRBJ2-4; D may be TRBD2 (5 bases). The sequencing sample was made of peripheral blood. The CDR3 is CASSPGAKNIQYF. CDR3 DNA: TGTGCCAGTAGTCCGGGGGCCAAAAACATTCAGTACTTC.